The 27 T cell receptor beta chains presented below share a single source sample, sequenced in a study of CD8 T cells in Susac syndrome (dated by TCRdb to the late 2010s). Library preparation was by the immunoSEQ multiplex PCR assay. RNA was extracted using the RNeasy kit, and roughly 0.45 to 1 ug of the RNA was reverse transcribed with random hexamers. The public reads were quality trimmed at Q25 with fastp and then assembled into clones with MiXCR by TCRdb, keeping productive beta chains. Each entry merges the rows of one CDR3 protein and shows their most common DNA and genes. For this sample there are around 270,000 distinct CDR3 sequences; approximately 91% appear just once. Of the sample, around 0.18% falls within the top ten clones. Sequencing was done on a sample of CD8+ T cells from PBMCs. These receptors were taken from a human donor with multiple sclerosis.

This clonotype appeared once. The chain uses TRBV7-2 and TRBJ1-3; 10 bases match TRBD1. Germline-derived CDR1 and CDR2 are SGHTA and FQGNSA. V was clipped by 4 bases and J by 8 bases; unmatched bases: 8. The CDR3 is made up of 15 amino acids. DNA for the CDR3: TGTGCCAGCAGCTCGACAGGGGGCGAGTCAGACACCATATATTTT. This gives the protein CASSSTGGESDTIYF.

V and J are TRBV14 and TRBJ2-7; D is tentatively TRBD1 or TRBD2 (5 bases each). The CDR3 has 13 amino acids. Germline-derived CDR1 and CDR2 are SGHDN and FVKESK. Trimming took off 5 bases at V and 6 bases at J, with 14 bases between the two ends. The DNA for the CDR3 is TGTGCCAGCAGCGAATACGGGACCCTCGAGCAGTACTTC. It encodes CASSEYGTLEQYF.

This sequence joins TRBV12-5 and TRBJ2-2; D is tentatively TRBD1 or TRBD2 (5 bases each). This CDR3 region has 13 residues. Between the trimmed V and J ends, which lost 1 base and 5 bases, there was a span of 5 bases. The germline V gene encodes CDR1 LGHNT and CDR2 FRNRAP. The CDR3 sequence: CASGLGGTGELFF. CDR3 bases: TGTGCTAGTGGTTTGGGGGGGACCGGGGAGCTGTTTTTT.

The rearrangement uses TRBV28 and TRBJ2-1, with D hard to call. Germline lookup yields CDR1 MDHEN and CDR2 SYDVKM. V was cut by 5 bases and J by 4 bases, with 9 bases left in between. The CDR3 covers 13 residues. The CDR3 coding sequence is TGTGCCAGCAGTCCCGCGCCGTACAATGAGCAGTTCTTC. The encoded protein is CASSPAPYNEQFF.

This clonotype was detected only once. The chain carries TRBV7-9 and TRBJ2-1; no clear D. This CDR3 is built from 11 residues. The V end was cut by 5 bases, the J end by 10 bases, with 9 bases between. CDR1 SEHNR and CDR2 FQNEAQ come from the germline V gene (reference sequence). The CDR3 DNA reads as TGTGCCAGCAGCCCTACTACAGAGCAGTTCTTC. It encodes CASSPTTEQFF.

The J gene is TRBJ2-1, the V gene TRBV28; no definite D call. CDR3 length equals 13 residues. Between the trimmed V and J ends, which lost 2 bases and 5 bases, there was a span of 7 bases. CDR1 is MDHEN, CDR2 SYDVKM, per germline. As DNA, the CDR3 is TGTGCCAGCAGTTTAGAGTCAGACAATGAGCAGTTCTTC. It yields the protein CASSLESDNEQFF. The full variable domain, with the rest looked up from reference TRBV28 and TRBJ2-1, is DVKVTQSSRYLVKRTGEKVFLECVQDMDHENMFWYRQDPGLGLRLIYFSYDVKMKEKGDIPEGYSVSREKKERFSLILESASTNQTSMYLCASSLESDNEQFFGPGTRLTVL.

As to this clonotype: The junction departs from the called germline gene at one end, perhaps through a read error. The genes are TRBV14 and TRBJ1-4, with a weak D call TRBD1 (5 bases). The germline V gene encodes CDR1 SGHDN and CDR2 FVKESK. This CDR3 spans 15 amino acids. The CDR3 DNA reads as TGTGCCAGCAGCCAATCGAGGACAACTTATGAAAAACTGTTTTTT. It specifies CASSQSRTTYEKLFF.

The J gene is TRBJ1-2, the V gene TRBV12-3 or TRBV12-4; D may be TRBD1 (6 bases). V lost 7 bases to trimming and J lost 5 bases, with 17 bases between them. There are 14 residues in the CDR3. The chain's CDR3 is CASTGGSGPYGYTF. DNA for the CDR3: TGTGCCAGCACCGGGGGCAGCGGGCCGTATGGCTACACCTTC.

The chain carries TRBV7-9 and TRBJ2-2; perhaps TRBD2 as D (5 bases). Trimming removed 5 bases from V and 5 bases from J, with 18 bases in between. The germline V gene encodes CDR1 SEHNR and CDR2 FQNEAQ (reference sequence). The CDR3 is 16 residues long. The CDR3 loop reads CASSPYSFGETGELFF. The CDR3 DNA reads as TGTGCCAGCAGCCCCTACTCATTCGGGGAAACCGGGGAGCTGTTTTTT.

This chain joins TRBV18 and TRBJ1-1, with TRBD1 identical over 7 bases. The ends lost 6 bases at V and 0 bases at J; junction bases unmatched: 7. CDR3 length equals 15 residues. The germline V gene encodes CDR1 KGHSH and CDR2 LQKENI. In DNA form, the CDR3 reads TGTGCCAGCTCGCCCTACAGGGGATTGAACACTGAAGCTTTCTTT. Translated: CASSPYRGLNTEAFF.

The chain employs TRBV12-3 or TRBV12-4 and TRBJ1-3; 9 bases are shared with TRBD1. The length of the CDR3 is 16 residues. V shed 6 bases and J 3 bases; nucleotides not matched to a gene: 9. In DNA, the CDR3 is TGTGCCAGCAGGATTACGGGACAGGGAGGTGGAAACACCATATATTTT. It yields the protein CASRITGQGGGNTIYF.

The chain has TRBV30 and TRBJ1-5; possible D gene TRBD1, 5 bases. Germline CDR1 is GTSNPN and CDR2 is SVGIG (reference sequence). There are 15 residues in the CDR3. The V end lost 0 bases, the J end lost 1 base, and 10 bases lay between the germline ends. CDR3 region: CAWSVRGISNQPQHF. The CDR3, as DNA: TGTGCCTGGAGTGTACGGGGGATCAGCAATCAGCCCCAGCATTTT.

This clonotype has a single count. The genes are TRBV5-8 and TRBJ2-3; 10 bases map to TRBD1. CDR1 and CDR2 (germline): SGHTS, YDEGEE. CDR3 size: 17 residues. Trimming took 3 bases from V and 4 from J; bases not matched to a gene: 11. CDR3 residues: CASSSDVGQGLADTQYF. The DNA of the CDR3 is TGTGCCAGCAGCTCGGACGTGGGACAGGGGTTAGCAGATACGCAGTATTTT.

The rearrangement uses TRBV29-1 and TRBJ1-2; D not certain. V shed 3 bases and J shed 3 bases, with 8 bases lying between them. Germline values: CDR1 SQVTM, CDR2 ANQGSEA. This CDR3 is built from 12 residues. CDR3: CSVDETYYGYTF. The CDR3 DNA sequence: TGCAGCGTTGACGAAACTTACTATGGCTACACCTTC.

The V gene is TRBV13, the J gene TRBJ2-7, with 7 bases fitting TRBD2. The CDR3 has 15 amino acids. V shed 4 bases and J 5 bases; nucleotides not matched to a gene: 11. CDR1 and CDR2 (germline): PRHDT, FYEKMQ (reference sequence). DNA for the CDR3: TGTGCCAGCAGCTCCTCAGCGGGAAGGGTTGACGAGCAGTACTTC. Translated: CASSSSAGRVDEQYF.

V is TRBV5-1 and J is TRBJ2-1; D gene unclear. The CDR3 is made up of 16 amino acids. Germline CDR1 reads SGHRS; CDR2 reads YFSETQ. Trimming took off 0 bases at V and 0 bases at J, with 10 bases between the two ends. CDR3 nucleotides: TGCGCCAGCAGCTTGGGGCTATTAAGCTCCTACAATGAGCAGTTCTTC. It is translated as CASSLGLLSSYNEQFF.

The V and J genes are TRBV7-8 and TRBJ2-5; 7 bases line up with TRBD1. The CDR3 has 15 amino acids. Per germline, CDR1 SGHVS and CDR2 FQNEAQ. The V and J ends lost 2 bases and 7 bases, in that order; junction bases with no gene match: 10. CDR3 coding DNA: TGTGCCAGCAGCTTACTTTTCTTGGCAGGGGGGACCCAGTACTTC. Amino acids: CASSLLFLAGGTQYF.

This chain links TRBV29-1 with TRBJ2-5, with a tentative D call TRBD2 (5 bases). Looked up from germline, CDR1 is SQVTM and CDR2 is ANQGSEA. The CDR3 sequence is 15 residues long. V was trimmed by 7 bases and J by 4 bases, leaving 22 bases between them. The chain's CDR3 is CSALTLAPLGETQYF. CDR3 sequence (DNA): TGCAGCGCTCTTACTCTAGCCCCACTCGGAGAGACCCAGTACTTC.

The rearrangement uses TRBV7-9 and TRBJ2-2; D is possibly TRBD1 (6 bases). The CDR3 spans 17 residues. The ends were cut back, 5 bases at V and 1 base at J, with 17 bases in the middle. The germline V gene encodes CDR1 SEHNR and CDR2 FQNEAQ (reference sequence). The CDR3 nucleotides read TGTGCCAGCAGCCCTCGACAGGCGACTTTGAACACCGGGGAGCTGTTTTTT. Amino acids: CASSPRQATLNTGELFF.

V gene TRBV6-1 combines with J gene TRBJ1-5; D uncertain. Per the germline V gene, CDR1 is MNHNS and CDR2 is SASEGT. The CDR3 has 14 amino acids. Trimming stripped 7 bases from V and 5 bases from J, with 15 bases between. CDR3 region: CASTLPGLYQPQHF. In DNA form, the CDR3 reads TGTGCCAGCACTCTCCCGGGGTTATATCAGCCCCAGCATTTT.

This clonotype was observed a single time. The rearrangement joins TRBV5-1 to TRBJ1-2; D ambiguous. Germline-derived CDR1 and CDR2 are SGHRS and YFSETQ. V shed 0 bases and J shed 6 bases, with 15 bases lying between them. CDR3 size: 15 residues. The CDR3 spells CASSLEVGARNGYTF. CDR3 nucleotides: TGCGCCAGCAGCTTGGAAGTGGGCGCAAGGAATGGCTACACCTTC.

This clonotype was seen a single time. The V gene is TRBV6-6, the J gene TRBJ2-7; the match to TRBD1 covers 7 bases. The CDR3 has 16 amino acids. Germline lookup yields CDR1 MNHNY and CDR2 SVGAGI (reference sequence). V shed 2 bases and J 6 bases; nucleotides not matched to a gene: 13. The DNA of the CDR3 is TGTGCCAGCAGTTACCTCAAAACAGGGGATTGGGTCGAGCAGTACTTC. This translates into CASSYLKTGDWVEQYF.

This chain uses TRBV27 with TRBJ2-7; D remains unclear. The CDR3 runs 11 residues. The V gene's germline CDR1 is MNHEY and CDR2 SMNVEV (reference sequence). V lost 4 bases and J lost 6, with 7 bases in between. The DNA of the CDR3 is TGTGCCAGCAGTTCAAGGGTCGAGCAGTACTTC. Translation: CASSSRVEQYF.

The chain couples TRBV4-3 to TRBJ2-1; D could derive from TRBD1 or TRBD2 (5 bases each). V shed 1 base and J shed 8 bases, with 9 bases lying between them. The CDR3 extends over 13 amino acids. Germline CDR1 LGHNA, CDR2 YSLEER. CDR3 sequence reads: CASSQGDGHEQFF. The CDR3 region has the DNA TGCGCCAGCAGCCAAGGGGACGGACATGAGCAGTTCTTC.

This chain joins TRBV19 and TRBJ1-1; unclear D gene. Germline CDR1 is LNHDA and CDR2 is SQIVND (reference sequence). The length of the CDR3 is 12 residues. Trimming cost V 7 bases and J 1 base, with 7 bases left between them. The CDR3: CASKAGNTEAFF. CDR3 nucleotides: TGTGCCAGTAAAGCGGGGAACACTGAAGCTTTCTTT.

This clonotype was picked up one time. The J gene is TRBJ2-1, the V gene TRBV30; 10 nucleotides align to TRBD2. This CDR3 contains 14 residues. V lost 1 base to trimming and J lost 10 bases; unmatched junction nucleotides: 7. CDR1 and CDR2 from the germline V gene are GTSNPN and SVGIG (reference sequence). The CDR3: CAWSASGGAEEQFF. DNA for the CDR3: TGTGCCTGGAGTGCCAGCGGGGGGGCGGAGGAGCAGTTCTTC.

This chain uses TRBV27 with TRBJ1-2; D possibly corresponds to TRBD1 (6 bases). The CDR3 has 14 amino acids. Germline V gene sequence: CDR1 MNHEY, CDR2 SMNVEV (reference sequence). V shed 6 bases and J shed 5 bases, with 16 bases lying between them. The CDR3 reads CASSPTGNPYGYTF. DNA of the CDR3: TGTGCCAGCAGCCCAACAGGGAATCCTTATGGCTACACCTTC.